The source of this T cell receptor beta chain is a study of T-cell reconstitution after alpha-beta-depleted transplantation in children. The CDR3 spans 13 residues. The V gene's germline CDR1 is DFQATT and CDR2 SNEGSKA (reference sequence). The V end was cut by 6 bases, the J end by 3 bases, with 14 bases between. This sample's TCRbeta library carried unique molecular identifier barcodes. TCRdb processed the PCR reads anew with MiXCR; each CDR3 protein has one entry. The sample carries about 400,000 distinct CDR3 sequences, roughly 22% recorded once. This clonotype has ten or more counts. The J gene is TRBJ1-1, the V gene TRBV20-1; D might be TRBD1 (6 bases). Sequenced here: PBMCs from the stem cell graft donor, sampled from the stem cell graft. The receptor comes from a human donor who donated a stem cell graft to a child with acute myeloid leukemia. Here the CDR3 reads CSAGGGGDTEAFF. CDR3 DNA: TGCAGTGCCGGGGGGGGCGGTGACACTGAAGCTTTCTTT.